This T cell receptor beta chain was sequenced in a study of T cell clones after liver transplantation. Study information: Samples came from ITN030ST, which attempted immunosuppression withdrawal within 2 years of liver transplantation. At least one year of complete immunosuppression withdrawal without enzymes over twice normal defined tolerance. General study points: These preliminary findings come from unstandardized post-transplant sampling times.

As concerns this clone: Its antigen remains unknown.

Sequencing was performed with immunoSEQ multiplex PCR; in TCRdb, only in-frame clones are kept and a portion is missing. The repertoire holds around 71,000 clones, with approximately 80% as singletons. Specimen: CD4+ T cells from blood, collected 12 months after liver transplant. This receptor was obtained from a human patient who received a liver transplant. The graft donor may have contributed some T cells.

The CDR3 DNA sequence: TGTGCCAGCAGTTACCCAAATAGCAATCAGCCCCAGCATTTT. As protein: CASSYPNSNQPQHF. V usage is TRBV28 and J usage is TRBJ1-5; the D is unclear. Per germline, CDR1 MDHEN and CDR2 SYDVKM. V lost 4 bases and J lost 0, with 7 bases in between. The CDR3 is 14 residues long. Full variable domain (remainder filled in from reference TRBV28 and TRBJ1-5): DVKVTQSSRYLVKRTGEKVFLECVQDMDHENMFWYRQDPGLGLRLIYFSYDVKMKEKGDIPEGYSVSREKKERFSLILESASTNQTSMYLCASSYPNSNQPQHFGDGTRLSIL.